This T cell receptor (beta chain) came from a study of blood T cells in healthy people across ages. Across the whole study: Capturing about one barcoded beta molecule per two T cells was achieved by template switching.

Overall study results and limits: Diversity of TCR beta per million T cells declined in a roughly linear way with age.

The germline CDR1 and CDR2 sequences are LGHNA and YSLEER. Trimming took off 0 bases at V and 2 bases at J, with 8 bases between the two ends. The CDR3 runs to 15 residues. In the case of this clonotype: Antigen specificity is unknown.

Then a second PCR, running about 6 to 12 cycles, was carried out with a sample-barcoded 5' primer and a J-beta primer mix. Every single cDNA molecule received a tag from a template-switch adaptor with 12 random nucleotides. One entry per CDR3 protein, called by TCRdb with MiXCR from the 5' RACE reads. Among hundreds of thousands of distinct CDR3 sequences listed, roughly 44% were seen once. Sequencing used blood. This clonotype was sampled from a man between 60 and 70 years old in good health. The V and J genes are TRBV4-3 and TRBJ1-5; D is perhaps TRBD1 (5 bases). The CDR3 DNA reads TGCGCCAGCAGCCAAGACGGCAGGGGCAATCAGCCCCAGCATTTT. This translates into CASSQDGRGNQPQHF.